This T cell receptor (beta chain) was sequenced in a study of beta chain features in type 1 diabetes. Comment on this clone: Its antigen is not known.

Sequencing targeted expressed TCRB transcripts, as all isolated RNA had been reverse transcribed. Profiling relied on immunoSEQ multiplex PCR, and the TCRdb table lists in-frame clones only, not all of them. This sample carries 640,000 or so clones, 13% of them seen once, and the ten largest clones take about 0.02%. Study-level points and caveats: Naive, central memory and regulatory TCRB repertoires appeared more similar among patients than healthy donors. A moderate, significant TCRB CDR3 shortening appeared in type 1 diabetes across four CD4+ subsets.

One heparinised draw, averaging roughly 100 mL, was taken per donor. Sequencing was done on a sample of naive CD4+ T cells from blood. The source is a man aged 18 to 30 with type 1 diabetes.

CDR3 in amino acids: CSAQGRMNTEAFF. The DNA of the CDR3 is TGCAGCGCCCAGGGACGGATGAACACTGAAGCTTTCTTT. The chain couples TRBV29-1 to TRBJ1-1, with D tentatively TRBD1 (5 bases). This CDR3 is built from 13 residues. CDR1 is SQVTM, CDR2 ANQGSEA, per germline. V dropped 7 bases and J dropped 0 bases, with 12 bases sitting between them.